These 12 T cell receptor beta chains originate from one sample sequenced in a study of OX40 agonist ivuxolimab in advanced cancers. Generated by immunoSEQ multiplex PCR, the TCRdb table keeps only in-frame clones and is missing some. The table has more than 55,000 clones, over 70% seen once. This material consisted of CD4+ or CD8+ T cells sorted from blood, taken in a trial of the OX40 agonist ivuxolimab. The receptors stem from an adult with an advanced solid tumor such as melanoma, head and neck, liver or kidney cancer.

J is TRBJ1-3 and V is TRBV4-2; D not resolved. Trimming removed 1 base from V and 4 bases from J, with 5 bases in between. There are 13 residues in the CDR3. Looked up from germline, CDR1 is LGHNA and CDR2 is YNFKEQ. CDR3 residues: CASSQGGGNTIYF. CDR3 coding DNA: TGTGCCAGCAGCCAAGGCGGGGGAAACACCATATATTTT.

This rearrangement joins TRBV19 to TRBJ1-3; no clear D. Between the trimmed V and J ends, which lost 5 bases and 0 bases, there was a span of 14 bases. In germline, CDR1 is LNHDA, CDR2 SQIVND (reference sequence). The CDR3 length is 16 residues. CDR3 nucleotide sequence: TGTGCCAGTAGTCCCGCGCAGGTGACCTCTGGAAACACCATATATTTT. Its protein product is CASSPAQVTSGNTIYF.

The chain carries TRBV7-9 and TRBJ2-1, with D unclear. The CDR3 has 13 residues. Germline CDR1 SEHNR, CDR2 FQNEAQ (reference sequence). The ends were cut back, 3 bases at V and 6 bases at J, with 9 bases in the middle. The CDR3 DNA is TGTGCCAGCAGCTTGGGATCTGCCAATGAGCAGTTCTTC. Translated, it gives CASSLGSANEQFF.

The chain combines TRBV6-1 with TRBJ2-1, with D possibly TRBD2 on 5 matching bases. The CDR3 has 11 residues. CDR1 MNHNS and CDR2 SASEGT come from the germline V gene. Trimming left V 7 bases short and J 11 bases short, with 12 bases between. Here the CDR3 reads CASNLPGKQFF. The CDR3 bases are TGTGCCAGCAATTTACCCGGGAAGCAGTTCTTC.

The chain combines TRBV5-5 with TRBJ2-7, with D perhaps TRBD1 (6 bases). From germline, CDR1 is SGHKS and CDR2 YYEKEE (reference sequence). The CDR3 length is 14 residues. V shed 2 bases and J shed 3 bases, with 12 bases lying between them. CDR3 protein: CASSFAGVNYEQYF. CDR3 in DNA: TGTGCCAGCAGCTTTGCAGGGGTTAACTACGAGCAGTACTTC.

The rearrangement links TRBV9 to TRBJ1-2, with 7 bases that match TRBD1. This CDR3 has 17 amino acids. Germline-derived CDR1 and CDR2 are SGDLS and YYNGEE. With V trimmed by 3 bases and J by 2 bases, 13 bases remained unmatched. The CDR3 bases are TGTGCCAGCAGCGCCCCGGAAGGGGGCGCGGAGAACTATGGCTACACCTTC. This sequence encodes CASSAPEGGAENYGYTF. The entire variable domain, with the rest obtained from reference TRBV9 and TRBJ1-2, is as follows: DSGVTQTPKHLITATGQRVTLRCSPRSGDLSVYWYQQSLDQGLQFLIQYYNGEERAKGNILERFSAQQFPDLHSELNLSSLELGDSALYFCASSAPEGGAENYGYTFGSGTRLTVV.

The chain has TRBV2 and TRBJ2-2, with 9 bases lining up with TRBD2. Germline trimming cut 5 bases from V and 2 bases from J; bases unmatched to any gene: 6. Germline loops: CDR1 SNHLY, CDR2 FYNNEI. This CDR3 has 16 residues. The CDR3, as DNA: TGTGCCAGCAGTATAGAGACTAGCGGAAACACCGGGGAGCTGTTTTTT. Residues: CASSIETSGNTGELFF. Based on the CDR3 plus reference TRBV2 and TRBJ2-2, the full variable domain is EPEVTQTPSHQVTQMGQEVILRCVPISNHLYFYWYRQILGQKVEFLVSFYNNEISEKSEIFDDQFSVERPDGSNFTLKIRSTKLEDSAMYFCASSIETSGNTGELFFGEGSRLTVL.

V is TRBV18 and J is TRBJ2-5, with TRBD2 matching 13 bases. Germline CDR1 reads KGHSH; CDR2 reads LQKENI. Trimming took 5 bases from V and 1 from J; bases not matched to a gene: 4. CDR3 length equals 16 residues. In nucleotides, the CDR3 is TGTGCCAGCTCATCTCGGACTAGCGGGAGCCAAGAGACCCAGTACTTC. Encoded protein: CASSSRTSGSQETQYF.

V is TRBV4-1 and J is TRBJ2-5, with a tentative D call TRBD2 (6 bases). V dropped 4 bases and J dropped 5 bases, with 20 bases sitting between them. The CDR3 length is 16 residues. CDR1 MGHRA and CDR2 YSYEKL come from the germline V gene. This chain's CDR3 is CASSRVVTGSSETQYF. CDR3 coding DNA: TGCGCCAGCAGCCGGGTTGTTACCGGGAGTAGCGAGACCCAGTACTTC.

The rearrangement links TRBV10-3 to TRBJ1-2; TRBD1 is a possible D gene (6 bases). The ends were cut back, 8 bases at V and 4 bases at J, with 17 bases in the middle. The CDR3 has 14 residues. Germline loops: CDR1 ENHRY, CDR2 SYGVKD. CDR3 loop: CAIARQDPIYGYTF. CDR3 sequence (DNA): TGTGCCATCGCTAGACAGGATCCTATCTATGGCTACACCTTC.

DNA of the CDR3: TGCAGCGTTGGGGAAGTCTACGAGCAGTACTTC. Protein: CSVGEVYEQYF. The chain couples TRBV29-1 to TRBJ2-7; no firm D call. The CDR3 totals 11 residues. Germline CDR1 reads SQVTM; CDR2 reads ANQGSEA. The V end lost 4 bases, the J end lost 3 bases, and 7 bases lay between the germline ends.

The chain joins TRBV7-2 to TRBJ2-7; 13 nucleotides align to TRBD2. The CDR3 length is 15 residues. V shed 3 bases, J shed 2 bases, and the junction held 1 base outside the gene matches. Germline CDR1 SGHTA, CDR2 FQGNSA. CDR3 coding DNA: TGTGCCAGCAGCTTTACTAGCGGGGGGGCCTACGAGCAGTACTTC. This encodes CASSFTSGGAYEQYF.